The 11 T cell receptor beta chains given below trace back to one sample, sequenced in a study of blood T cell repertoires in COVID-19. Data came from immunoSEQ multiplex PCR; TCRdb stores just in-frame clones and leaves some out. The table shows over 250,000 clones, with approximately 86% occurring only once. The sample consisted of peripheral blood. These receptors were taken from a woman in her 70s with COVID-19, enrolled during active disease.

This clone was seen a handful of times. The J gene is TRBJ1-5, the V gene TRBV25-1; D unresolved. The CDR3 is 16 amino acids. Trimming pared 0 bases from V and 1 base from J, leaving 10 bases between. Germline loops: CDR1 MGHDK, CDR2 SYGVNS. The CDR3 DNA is TGTGCCAGCAGTGAATATAAGCCCTCCAGCAATCAGCCCCAGCATTTT. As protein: CASSEYKPSSNQPQHF.

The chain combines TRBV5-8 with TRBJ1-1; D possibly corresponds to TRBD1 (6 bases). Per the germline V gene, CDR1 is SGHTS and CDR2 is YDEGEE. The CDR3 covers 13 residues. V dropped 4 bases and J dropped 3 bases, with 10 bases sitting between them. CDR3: CASSRNRDTEAFF. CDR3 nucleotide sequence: TGTGCCAGCAGCCGCAACAGGGACACTGAAGCTTTCTTT.

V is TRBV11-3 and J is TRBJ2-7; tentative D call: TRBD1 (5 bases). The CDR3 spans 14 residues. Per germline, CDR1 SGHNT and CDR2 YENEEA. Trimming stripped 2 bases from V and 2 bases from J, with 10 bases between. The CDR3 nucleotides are TGTGCCAGCAGCTTAAGGGGTGACACCTACGAGCAGTACTTC. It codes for CASSLRGDTYEQYF.

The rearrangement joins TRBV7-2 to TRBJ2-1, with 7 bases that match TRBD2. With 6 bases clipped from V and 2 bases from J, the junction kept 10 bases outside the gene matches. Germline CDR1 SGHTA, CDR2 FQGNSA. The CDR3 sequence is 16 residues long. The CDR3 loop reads CASSSPGGLPYNEQFF. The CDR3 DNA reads TGTGCCAGCAGTTCCCCCGGGGGGTTACCCTACAATGAGCAGTTCTTC.

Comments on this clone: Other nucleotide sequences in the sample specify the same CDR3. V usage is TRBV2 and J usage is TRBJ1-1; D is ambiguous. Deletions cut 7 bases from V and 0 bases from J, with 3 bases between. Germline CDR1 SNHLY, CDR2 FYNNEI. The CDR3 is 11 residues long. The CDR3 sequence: CASTLNTEAFF. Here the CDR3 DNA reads TGTGCCAGCACTTTGAACACTGAAGCTTTCTTT.

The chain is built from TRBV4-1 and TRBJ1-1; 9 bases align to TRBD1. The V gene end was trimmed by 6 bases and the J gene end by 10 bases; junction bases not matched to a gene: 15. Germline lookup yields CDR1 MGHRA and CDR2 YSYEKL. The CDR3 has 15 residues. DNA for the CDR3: TGCGCCAGCAGTCCCAAACGGGGACAGGGTTATAGAGCTTTCTTT. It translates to CASSPKRGQGYRAFF.

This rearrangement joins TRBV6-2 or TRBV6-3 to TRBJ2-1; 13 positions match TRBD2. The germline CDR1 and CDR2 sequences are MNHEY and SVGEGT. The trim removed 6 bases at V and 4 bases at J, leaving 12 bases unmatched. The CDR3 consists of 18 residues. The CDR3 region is CASSPGTSGDRRYNEQFF. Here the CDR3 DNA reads TGTGCCAGCAGCCCCGGGACTAGCGGGGACCGGAGGTACAATGAGCAGTTCTTC.

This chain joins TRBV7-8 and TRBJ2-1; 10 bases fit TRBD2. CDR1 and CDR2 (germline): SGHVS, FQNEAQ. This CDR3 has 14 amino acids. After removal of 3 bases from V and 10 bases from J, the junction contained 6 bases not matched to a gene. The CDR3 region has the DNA TGTGCCAGCAGCTTGTCTAGCGGGGGAGGGGAGCAGTTCTTC. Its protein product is CASSLSSGGGEQFF.

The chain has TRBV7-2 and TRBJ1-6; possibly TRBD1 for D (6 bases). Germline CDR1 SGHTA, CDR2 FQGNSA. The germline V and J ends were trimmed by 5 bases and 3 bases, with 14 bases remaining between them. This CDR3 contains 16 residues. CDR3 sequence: CASSPPGAIYNSPLHF. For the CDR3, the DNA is TGTGCCAGCAGCCCTCCAGGGGCTATCTATAATTCACCCCTCCACTTT.

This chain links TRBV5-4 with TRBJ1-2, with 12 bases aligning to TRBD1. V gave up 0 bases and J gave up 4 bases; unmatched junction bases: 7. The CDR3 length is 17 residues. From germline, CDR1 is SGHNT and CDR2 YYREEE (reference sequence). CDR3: CASSLGGTGGYSYGYTF. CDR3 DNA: TGTGCCAGCAGCTTGGGAGGGACAGGGGGCTATTCCTATGGCTACACCTTC.

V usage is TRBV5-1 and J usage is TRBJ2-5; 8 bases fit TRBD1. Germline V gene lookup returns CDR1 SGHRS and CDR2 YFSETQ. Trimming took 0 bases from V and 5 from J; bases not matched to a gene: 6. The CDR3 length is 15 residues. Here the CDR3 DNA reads TGCGCCAGCAGCTTGGAGGCAGGGGGCAGGGAGACCCAGTACTTC. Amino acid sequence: CASSLEAGGRETQYF.